The 7 T cell receptor beta chains listed next were all sequenced from one sample in a study of cytotoxic CD8 clonotypes in ibrutinib-treated CLL. Method: immunoSEQ multiplex PCR; TCRdb's copy keeps in-frame clones and lacks some. The sample has about 2,800 clones, 75% to 90% seen once. The specimen was PBMCs, collected before ibrutinib treatment. The receptor source for this set is a human donor with chronic lymphocytic leukemia.

Details on this clone: This CDR3 is also generated by other DNA sequences in the sample. The CDR3 nucleotides read TGTGCTAGTGGGTACCCCCGGGGGACGGGCGAGCAGTACTTC. Protein sequence: CASGYPRGTGEQYF. J is TRBJ2-7 and V is TRBV12-5, with a possible D match to TRBD2 (6 bases). The CDR3 loop spans 14 amino acids. V was clipped by 6 bases and J by 6 bases, with 18 bases between them. Germline lookup yields CDR1 LGHNT and CDR2 FRNRAP.

V and J are TRBV10-2 and TRBJ2-1; the match to TRBD1 covers 8 bases. Per the germline V gene, CDR1 is WSHSY and CDR2 is SAAADI. V gave up 6 bases and J gave up 6 bases; unmatched junction bases: 7. The CDR3 sequence is 14 residues long. The CDR3 region is CASRPTGEGNEQFF. The CDR3 DNA follows: TGCGCCAGCAGGCCGACAGGGGAAGGCAATGAGCAGTTCTTC.

This chain links TRBV11-2 with TRBJ1-2, with a tentative D call TRBD1 (5 bases). This CDR3 is built from 15 residues. The germline V gene has CDR1 SGHAT and CDR2 FQNNGV. V lost 5 bases and J 4 bases, leaving 17 bases between the germline ends. The CDR3 DNA sequence: TGTGCCAGCAGCCCGGGAGGGGCCCCCCCCTATGGCTACACCTTC. This encodes CASSPGGAPPYGYTF.

This chain joins TRBV5-1 and TRBJ2-3; the D call may be TRBD1 or TRBD2 (5 bases each). CDR1 is SGHRS, CDR2 YFSETQ, per germline. This CDR3 spans 14 amino acids. The ends were cut back, 3 bases at V and 4 bases at J, with 12 bases in the middle. The CDR3 bases are TGCGCCAGCAGCTGGGGGAGCGGCTCAGATACGCAGTATTTT. As protein: CASSWGSGSDTQYF.

This clone was counted a single time. This chain joins TRBV19 and TRBJ1-1, with 7 nucleotides matching TRBD1. V shed 3 bases, J shed 4 bases, and the junction held 14 bases outside the gene matches. Per the germline V gene, CDR1 is LNHDA and CDR2 is SQIVND (reference sequence). CDR3 size: 17 residues. The CDR3 region is CASSILRQGRGGTEAFF. CDR3 nucleotides: TGTGCCAGTAGTATTCTGAGACAGGGTAGGGGAGGCACTGAAGCTTTCTTT.

This clone was recorded only once. The chain is built from TRBV9 and TRBJ1-5, with no clear D. The V end lost 3 bases, the J end lost 11 bases, and 15 bases lay between the germline ends. The CDR3 consists of 13 residues. Germline CDR1 and CDR2: SGDLS and YYNGEE. The CDR3 nucleotides read TGTGCCAGCAGCGAGGACCCCTCGCAGTCCCAGCATTTT. This codes for CASSEDPSQSQHF.

V usage is TRBV6-1 and J usage is TRBJ2-7, with 7 positions matching TRBD2. The CDR3 is 11 amino acids. The V gene end was trimmed by 8 bases and the J gene end by 5 bases; junction bases not matched to a gene: 3. Per germline, CDR1 MNHNS and CDR2 SASEGT. CDR3 loop: CASGGTNEQYF. CDR3 DNA sequence: TGTGCCAGCGGGGGGACTAACGAGCAGTACTTC.